What follows are 6 T cell receptor beta chains derived from one specimen sequenced in a study of cytomegalovirus exposure and HLA in healthy donors. It was with 60 Vbeta and 13 Jbeta primers that the PCR ran. Data came from immunoSEQ multiplex PCR; TCRdb stores just in-frame clones and leaves some out. Here the sample spans more than 150,000 clones, about 79% being singletons. The source material was PBMCs. Source of these receptors: a man in his fifties or sixties in good health and CMV-seropositive.

A note on this clone: Other DNA sequences in the sample encode the same CDR3. CDR3 in amino acids: CASSFSGTGYQPQHF. DNA for the CDR3: TGTGCCAGCAGCTTCTCCGGGACAGGGTATCAGCCCCAGCATTTT. The V gene is TRBV5-6, the J gene TRBJ1-5, with 9 bases fitting TRBD1. Germline-derived CDR1 and CDR2 are SGHDT and YYEEEE. The CDR3 loop spans 15 amino acids. Trimming removed 2 bases from V and 5 bases from J; junction bases left unmatched: 5.

V gene TRBV5-4 combines with J gene TRBJ1-1; weak D call: TRBD1 (6 bases). Deletions cut 6 bases from V and 0 bases from J, with 21 bases between. Germline CDR1 and CDR2: SGHNT and YYREEE (reference sequence). The CDR3 has 17 amino acids. The CDR3 bases are TGTGCCAGCAACTCAGGGGCACCTACACCTATGAACACTGAAGCTTTCTTT. This encodes CASNSGAPTPMNTEAFF.

This chain uses TRBV7-6 with TRBJ1-4; no reliable D call. Germline loops: CDR1 SGHVS, CDR2 FNYEAQ. The CDR3 loop spans 16 amino acids. The V end lost 1 base, the J end lost 0 bases, and 9 bases lay between the germline ends. The CDR3 coding sequence is TGTGCCAGCAGCTTAGGCGTTCTAACAACTAATGAAAAACTGTTTTTT. It specifies CASSLGVLTTNEKLFF.

This clone was detected a few times. The chain joins TRBV5-6 to TRBJ1-1; D call uncertain. The CDR3 is 14 residues long. CDR1 and CDR2 (germline): SGHDT, YYEEEE. Trimming removed 5 bases from V and 1 base from J, with 12 bases in between. Here the CDR3 DNA reads TGTGCCAGCAGAAGGACGGGGAGGAACACTGAAGCTTTCTTT. It specifies CASRRTGRNTEAFF.

The chain is built from TRBV7-9 and TRBJ2-5; TRBD1 aligns across 9 bases. The CDR3 spans 15 residues. The germline V gene has CDR1 SEHNR and CDR2 FQNEAQ (reference sequence). Germline trimming cut 3 bases from V and 5 bases from J; bases unmatched to any gene: 7. The CDR3, as DNA: TGTGCCAGCAGCTTCAGACAGGGGGTTGGGGAGACCCAGTACTTC. It translates to CASSFRQGVGETQYF. Full variable domain (rest looked up from reference TRBV7-9 and TRBJ2-5): DTGVSQNPRHKITKRGQNVTFRCDPISEHNRLYWYRQTLGQGPEFLTYFQNEAQLEKSRLLSDRFSAERPKGSFSTLEIQRTEQGDSAMYLCASSFRQGVGETQYFGPGTRLLVL.

The genes are TRBV29-1 and TRBJ2-3; 8 nucleotides agree with TRBD1. V lost 8 bases and J lost 0; bases outside the gene matches: 13. The CDR3 has 16 amino acids. CDR1 and CDR2 (germline): SQVTM, ANQGSEA. CDR3 DNA: TGCAGCACAACCAAAGGACAGGGCACTAGCACAGATACGCAGTATTTT. It translates to CSTTKGQGTSTDTQYF.